This TCR beta chain stems from a study of Ad26.COV2.S vaccination and SARS-CoV-2 variants. This CDR3 comprises 17 residues. The germline gives CDR1 LGHNA, CDR2 YSLEER. The ends were cut back, 3 bases at V and 4 bases at J, with 21 bases in the middle. Clones were sequenced by immunoSEQ multiplex PCR, and TCRdb holds only the in-frame ones, with some missing. This table holds over 200,000 clones, approximately 87% found once. Documented treatment: roughly 20 received Ad26.COV2.S at low or high dose, single or two shots; roughly 5 received placebo; per-sample allocation not given. Repertoires come from day 63 after the first vaccine or placebo injection.

This chain uses TRBV4-3 with TRBJ1-2, with a possible D match to TRBD1 (6 bases). This sequence was found in a person between 18 and 59 years old who received the Ad26.COV2.S COVID-19 vaccine or a placebo. Sequenced material: peripheral blood, taken in a trial of Ad26.COV2.S vaccine versus placebo. CDR3 nucleotide sequence: TGCGCCAGCAGCCAGGACCCACAGGGCTCGCGGGGCTATGGCTACACCTTC. This translates into CASSQDPQGSRGYGYTF.